Following are 10 T cell receptor beta chains from one sample sequenced in a study of T-cell memory formation after mild COVID-19. MiXCR was run by TCRdb on the 5' RACE reads, yielding one entry per CDR3 protein. The sample holds under 400,000 distinct CDR3 sequences, roughly 20% seen once. Sequencing was performed on PBMCs or a T cell subset sorted from them (not recorded which). The receptor set was obtained from an adult woman who had mild COVID-19 (a few samples of this study predate the infection). Cell type and time point are not known.

The J gene is TRBJ1-1, the V gene TRBV15; 8 bases align to TRBD1. CDR1 and CDR2 from the germline V gene are LNHNV and YYDKDF (reference sequence). Unmatched junction bases numbered 10, after V lost 0 bases and J lost 10 bases. CDR3 size: 15 residues. CDR3 protein: CATSRDRVYDRGAFF. CDR3 DNA: TGTGCCACCAGCAGAGATAGGGTCTACGACAGGGGAGCTTTCTTT.

The table lists this clonotype with a few counts. V and J are TRBV7-2 and TRBJ2-3; perhaps TRBD1 as D (5 bases). Trimming stripped 6 bases from V and 7 bases from J, with 23 bases between. The germline V gene has CDR1 SGHTA and CDR2 FQGNSA. The CDR3 runs 16 residues. The CDR3 DNA reads as TGTGCCAGCAGTCCTAGTCCAGGGAAGAAAGTCCATACGCAGTATTTT. Residues: CASSPSPGKKVHTQYF.

This clonotype turned up a few times. This chain connects TRBV12-3 or TRBV12-4 to TRBJ2-5; the D gene could be TRBD1 or TRBD2 (6 bases each). Trimming cost V 5 bases and J 4 bases, with 11 bases left between them. This CDR3 comprises 13 residues. The CDR3 sequence is CASSGGRAETQYF. In DNA, the CDR3 is TGTGCCAGCAGTGGGGGGCGGGCAGAGACCCAGTACTTC.

This chain joins TRBV12-3 or TRBV12-4 and TRBJ2-5; D is undetermined. The CDR3 covers 17 residues. V gave up 5 bases and J gave up 0 bases, with 19 bases separating them. CDR3 coding DNA: TGTGCCAGCAGTACGCCATGGGTGATCGGAAACCAAGAGACCCAGTACTTC. Translating it yields CASSTPWVIGNQETQYF.

The chain links TRBV5-5 to TRBJ1-2; D unresolved. CDR1 and CDR2 from the germline V gene are SGHKS and YYEKEE (reference sequence). Trimming took off 3 bases at V and 0 bases at J, with 6 bases between the two ends. The CDR3 runs 13 residues. CDR3 DNA sequence: TGTGCCAGCAGCTATGGTTCTAACTATGGCTACACCTTC. It specifies CASSYGSNYGYTF.

The chain uses TRBV2 and TRBJ1-2, with 9 bases fitting TRBD1. The length of the CDR3 is 15 residues. Germline CDR1 SNHLY, CDR2 FYNNEI. J lost 2 bases, V lost 6 bases, and 7 bases had no gene match. The CDR3, as DNA: TGTGCCAGCAGCAGCCGGGACAGGGTAAACTATGGCTACACCTTC. This gives the protein CASSSRDRVNYGYTF.

This chain connects TRBV5-1 to TRBJ2-2; D is possibly TRBD2 (6 bases). Trimming took 6 bases from V and 4 from J, leaving 13 bases between them. The germline gives CDR1 SGHRS, CDR2 YFSETQ. This CDR3 region has 14 residues. Written as DNA, the CDR3 is TGCGCCAGCAAGGCGGGGACGGGCACCGGGGAGCTGTTTTTT. It is translated as CASKAGTGTGELFF. Full variable domain (rest looked up from reference TRBV5-1 and TRBJ2-2): KAGVTQTPRYLIKTRGQQVTLSCSPISGHRSVSWYQQTPGQGLQFLFEYFSETQRNKGNFPGRFSGRQFSNSRSEMNVSTLELGDSALYLCASKAGTGTGELFFGEGSRLTVL.

This clonotype was seen once. V usage is TRBV2 and J usage is TRBJ2-6, with 8 bases fitting TRBD1. V shed 6 bases and J 2 bases; nucleotides not matched to a gene: 9. The CDR3 covers 17 residues. The germline V gene has CDR1 SNHLY and CDR2 FYNNEI. The CDR3 coding sequence is TGTGCCAGCAGGGGCGGACAGGGTGTTACTGGGGCCAACGTCCTGACTTTC. It codes for CASRGGQGVTGANVLTF.

V usage is TRBV21-1 and J usage is TRBJ1-4; TRBD1, as called in the table, went unchecked against the DNA. TRBV21-1 is listed as a pseudogene. The CDR3 runs to 14 residues. The CDR3 nucleotides read TGTGCCAGCAGCACAGACAGGGAAAATGAAAAACTGTTTTTT. It codes for CASSTDRENEKLFF.

The rearrangement uses TRBV29-1 and TRBJ1-1, with TRBD1 matching over 7 bases. The CDR3 sequence is 13 residues long. Germline CDR1 reads SQVTM; CDR2 reads ANQGSEA. Trimming took 5 bases from V and 1 from J; bases not matched to a gene: 4. The CDR3 is CSVLQGWNTEAFF. CDR3 nucleotides: TGCAGCGTTCTACAGGGGTGGAACACTGAAGCTTTCTTT.